This T cell receptor beta chain was identified in a study of T cells in Graves' hyperthyroidism and ophthalmopathy (dated by TCRdb to between 2018 and 2021). Turning to the overall study: To identify distinguishing TCR V-J signatures, a discovery cohort of 95 to 100 patients was used, comprising 40 to 45 with Graves' ophthalmopathy and under 60 with stable Graves' hyperthyroidism. Whether ophthalmopathy could be predicted prospectively was tested in an independent validation cohort made up of under 20 hyperthyroidism patients plus 17 patients who later progressed to ophthalmopathy. The 75 to 100 discovery patients were randomly split 7:3 into training and test sets. Thyroid tissue and blood T-cell repertoires from more than 5 Graves' hyperthyroidism patients were also compared in the study. After sampling, hyperthyroidism patients received methimazole starting at 30 mg daily, and ophthalmopathy patients received high-dose intravenous methylprednisolone. According to the paper, TCR Vbeta CDR3 sequencing was carried out on over 130 peripheral blood samples, which came from under 50 ophthalmopathy, around 75 hyperthyroidism and about 17 progressor patients. General study outcomes and caveats: Sample size was not statistically predetermined, and investigators were not blinded to group allocation. A 13 V-J signature model separated ophthalmopathy from stable hyperthyroidism, with around 90% sensitivity and roughly 82% specificity in cross-validation and 80%/75% in testing. Most expanded thyroid clonotypes (frequency above 0.001) were also detected in blood, suggesting blood repertoires may reflect thyroid immune responses. In validation, the model predicted progression to ophthalmopathy a median of about 6.8 months before onset, with about 71% sensitivity and just under 75% specificity.

Stable Graves' hyperthyroidism was defined as the absence of progression to ophthalmopathy over 18 months of follow-up. Hyperthyroidism patients were newly diagnosed, with disease duration under 2 months, and aged 18 to 65 years. The study excluded patients with uncontrolled infections, other autoimmune diseases, pregnancy or lactation. Diagnoses relied on clinical symptoms, serum thyroxine and TRAb, thyroid ultrasound and orbital computed tomography. Trizol reagent was used to extract total RNA, and RNA quality was then checked on an Agilent 2100 Bioanalyzer. Comments on this clonotype: Its antigen remains undetermined. No base-level quality is on record; no much larger clone is a single base apart.

The germline V gene sets CDR1 to MGHDK and CDR2 to SYGVNS. The CDR3 spans 13 residues, from the cysteine through the phenylalanine. Only the CDR3 DNA stays, 39 bases, in frame from base 1. The TCR beta CDR3 regions were amplified from the RNA transcripts. For the first round of RT-PCR on the TCR CDR3, the HTBI primer set was used together with the Qiagen OneStep RT-PCR kit. The libraries were constructed in a second round of multiplex PCR and then size-selected and purified. Sequencing of the libraries was done on an Illumina HiSeq2000 using paired-end 100 bp reads. In the authors' own workflow: SOAPnuke was used to process the raw data, with reads discarded if the reads contained adapters or uncalled bases, had a mean Phred below 15, or lacked an exact constant-primer or identifier match. COPE v1.2.5 was used to merge the high-quality paired reads, and each unique nucleotide sequence was defined as a clonotype. Clonotypes were aligned to IMGT TRBV, TRBD and TRBJ reference segments using MiTCR v1.1. The analysis included only V-J combinations with a frequency above 0.0001, which together covered approximately 99% of the repertoires. The TCS score was defined as the ratio of F50 (clonal expansion) to E x V (chaos), calculated using BLOSUM62-based TCRdist between CDR3 peptides within each V-J. Welch's t-statistics and random forest reduced several hundred V-J features to 13, which were used in a naive Bayes classifier (R e1071). The similarity between thyroid and blood repertoires was quantified using the Morisita-Horn index. The public reads were run again by TCRdb, first through fastp at Q25 and then through MiXCR, and only productive beta chains were kept. Each entry merges the rows of one CDR3 protein and shows their most common DNA and genes. What appears here as the V and J calls and clone size reflects TCRdb's work, not the paper's. For this sample the table gives about 610,000 distinct CDR3 sequences, of which 46% were detected only once. The leading ten clones occupy around 7.7% of the sample.

The clonotype was recovered from a woman younger than 35 with Graves' hyperthyroidism. The V and J genes are TRBV25-1 and TRBJ1-1, with no confident D gene call. Sequenced sample: peripheral blood or thyroid tissue (not recorded which). This receptor carries the CDR3 CARDAELNTEAFF. The sequenced DNA: TGTGCTAGAGACGCGGAGCTGAACACTGAAGCTTTCTTT. The variable domain in full, with residues beyond the CDR3 obtained from the reference TRBV25-1 and TRBJ1-1 genes, is EADIYQTPRYLVIGTGKKITLECSQTMGHDKMYWYQQDPGMELHLIHYSYGVNSTEKGDLSSESTVSRIRTEHFPLTLESARPSHTSQYLCARDAELNTEAFFGQGTRLTVV.